This T cell receptor beta chain appears in the sequencing data of a study of blood T cell repertoires in COVID-19 (TCRdb year 2020). Looking at the study overall: The collaborator samples originated in the United States, Italy and Spain and spanned the acute and convalescent phases of COVID-19. The material from the prospective study consisted of cDNA or gDNA derived from T cells, B-cell-depleted T cells, or PBMCs. The dataset comprised deeply sampled blood TCRbeta repertoires from subjects exposed to, actively infected with, or recovered from COVID-19. A freely available public database, intended as a resource for researchers studying the immune response to SARS-CoV-2, is where the repertoires were released. Samples were obtained from the ongoing ImmuneRACE study (first 160 participants) and from approximately 1,200 subjects provided by 6 global collaborators. Nearly every sample came with metadata listing a de-identified subject ID, COVID-19 status, age in years and sex. Where available, HLA class I and class II types were obtained from metadata supplied by the sample provider rather than from assay-based typing. Summary of the overall study and its limitations: The quantity of clinical and demographic metadata differed by source and by participant and was supplied without curation.

Notes on this clone: It has no known antigen specificity. One base away there is no much larger clone; base qualities are not given.

The immunoSEQ Assay, a bias-controlled multiplex PCR, was used to amplify TCRbeta CDR3 regions from genomic DNA. Turning to the authors' computational methods: The number of nucleated cells in each sample was estimated by amplification of reference gene primers within the assay. Sequence reads were collapsed and filtered to measure the absolute abundance of every unique TCRbeta CDR3 rearrangement. Productive Simpson clonality was computed per sample as the square root of Simpson's diversity index over productive rearrangements. Imported from immuneACCESS, the table was reduced by TCRdb to in-frame sequences with V and J called. These copies leave out some clones; in studies compared against another copy, an unresolved V gene accounts for under half, and the cause of the remainder is not known. That table is the source of V, J and clone size, and D and trimming were worked out from the DNA. The sample table shows 150,000 to 200,000 clones, and 85% are seen once. Together, the top ten hold 3% to 3.5% of the sample.

The CDR3 has 14 amino acids, counting the end cysteine and phenylalanine. The sequence is cut down to CDR3 DNA, 42 bases in frame from base 1. Based on the germline V gene (reference sequence), the CDR1 and CDR2 sequences are SGHNT and YYREEE. V lost 1 base and J lost 1 base; the stretch between them is 8 bases long. Whole blood was collected in K2EDTA tubes by collaborating institutions according to the institutions' own protocols. For TCRbeta analysis, collaborators shipped samples as frozen whole blood, isolated PBMCs, or DNA extracted from either of those sample types. Source material: peripheral blood. The receptor's source is a human donor with acute or convalescent COVID-19. The donor label of this sample is uncertain. The sequence joins TRBV5-4 to TRBJ1-1; the D segment cannot be called with confidence. The CDR3 region has the sequence CASSLSGANTEAFF. DNA sequence: TGTGCCAGCAGCTTGTCCGGAGCGAACACTGAAGCTTTCTTT.